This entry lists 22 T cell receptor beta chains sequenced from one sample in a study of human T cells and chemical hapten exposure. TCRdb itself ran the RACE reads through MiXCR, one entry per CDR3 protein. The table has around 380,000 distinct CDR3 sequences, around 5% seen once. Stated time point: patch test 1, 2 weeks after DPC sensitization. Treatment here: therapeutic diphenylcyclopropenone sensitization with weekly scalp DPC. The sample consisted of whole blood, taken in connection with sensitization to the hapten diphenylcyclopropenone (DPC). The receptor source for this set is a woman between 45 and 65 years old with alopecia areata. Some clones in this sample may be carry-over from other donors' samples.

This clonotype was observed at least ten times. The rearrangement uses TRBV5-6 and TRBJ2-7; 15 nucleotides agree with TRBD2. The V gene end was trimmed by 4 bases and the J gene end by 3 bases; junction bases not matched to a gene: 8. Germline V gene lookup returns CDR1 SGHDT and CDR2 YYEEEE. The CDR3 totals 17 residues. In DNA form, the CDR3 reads TGTGCCAGCAGCCTTCGGACTAGCGGGAGGGCCGGCTACGAGCAGTACTTC. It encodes CASSLRTSGRAGYEQYF.

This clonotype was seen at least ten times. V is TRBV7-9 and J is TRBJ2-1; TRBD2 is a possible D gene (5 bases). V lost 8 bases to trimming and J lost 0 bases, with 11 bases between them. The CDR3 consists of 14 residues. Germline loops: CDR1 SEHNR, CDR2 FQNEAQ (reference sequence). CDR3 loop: CASGGSLSYNEQFF. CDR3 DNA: TGTGCCAGCGGTGGGAGCCTCTCCTACAATGAGCAGTTCTTC.

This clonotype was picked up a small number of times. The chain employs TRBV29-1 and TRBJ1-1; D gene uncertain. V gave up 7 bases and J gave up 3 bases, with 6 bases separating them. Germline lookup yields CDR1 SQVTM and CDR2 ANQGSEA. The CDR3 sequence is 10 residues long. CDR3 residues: CSGYDTEAFF. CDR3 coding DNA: TGCAGCGGGTATGACACTGAAGCTTTCTTT.

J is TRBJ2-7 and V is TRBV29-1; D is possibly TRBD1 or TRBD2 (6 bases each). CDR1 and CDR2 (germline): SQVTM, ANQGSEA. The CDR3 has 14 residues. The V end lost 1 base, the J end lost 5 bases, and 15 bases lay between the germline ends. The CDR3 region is CSVEAGTGADEQYF. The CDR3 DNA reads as TGCAGCGTTGAAGCCGGTACGGGGGCCGACGAGCAGTACTTC.

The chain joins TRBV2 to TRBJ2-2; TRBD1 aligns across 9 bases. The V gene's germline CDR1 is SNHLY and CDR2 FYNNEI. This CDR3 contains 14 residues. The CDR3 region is CGNGQGSNTGELFF. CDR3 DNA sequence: TGTGGGAACGGACAGGGGTCTAACACCGGGGAGCTGTTTTTT.

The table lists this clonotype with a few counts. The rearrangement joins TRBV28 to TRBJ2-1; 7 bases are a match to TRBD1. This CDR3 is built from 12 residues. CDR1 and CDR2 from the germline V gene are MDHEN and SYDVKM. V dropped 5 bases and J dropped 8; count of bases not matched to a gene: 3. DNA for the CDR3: TGTGCCAGCAGTGCCACAGGGGATGAGCAGTTCTTC. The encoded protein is CASSATGDEQFF.

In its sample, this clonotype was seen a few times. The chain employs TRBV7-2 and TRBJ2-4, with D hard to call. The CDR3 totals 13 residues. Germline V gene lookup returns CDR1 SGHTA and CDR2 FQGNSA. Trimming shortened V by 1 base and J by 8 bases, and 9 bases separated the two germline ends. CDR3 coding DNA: TGTGCCAGCAGCTTAGAGTTAATGGACATTCAGTACTTC. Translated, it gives CASSLELMDIQYF.

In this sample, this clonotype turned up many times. The CDR3 DNA sequence: TGTGCCAGCAGCTACGAAACGGAGACCCAGTACTTC. This translates into CASSYETETQYF. The chain employs TRBV7-9 and TRBJ2-5; no firm D call. Trimming left V 4 bases short and J 5 bases short, with 8 bases between. The CDR3 covers 12 residues. In germline, CDR1 is SEHNR, CDR2 FQNEAQ (reference sequence).

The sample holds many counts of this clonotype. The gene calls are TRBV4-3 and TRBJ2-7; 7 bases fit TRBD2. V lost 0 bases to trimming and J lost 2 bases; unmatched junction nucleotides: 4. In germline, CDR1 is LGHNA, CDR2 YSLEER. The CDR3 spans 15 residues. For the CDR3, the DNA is TGCGCCAGCAGCCAAGATCGAGCGGGAACCTACGAGCAGTACTTC. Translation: CASSQDRAGTYEQYF.

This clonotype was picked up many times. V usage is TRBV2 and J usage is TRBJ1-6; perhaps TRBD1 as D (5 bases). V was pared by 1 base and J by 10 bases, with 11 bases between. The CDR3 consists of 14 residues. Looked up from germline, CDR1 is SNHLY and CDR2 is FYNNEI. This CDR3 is CASSEGSGRSPLHF. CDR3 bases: TGTGCCAGCAGTGAAGGTTCAGGGCGATCACCCCTCCACTTT. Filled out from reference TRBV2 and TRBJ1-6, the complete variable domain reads EPEVTQTPSHQVTQMGQEVILRCVPISNHLYFYWYRQILGQKVEFLVSFYNNEISEKSEIFDDQFSVERPDGSNFTLKIRSTKLEDSAMYFCASSEGSGRSPLHFGNGTRLTVT.

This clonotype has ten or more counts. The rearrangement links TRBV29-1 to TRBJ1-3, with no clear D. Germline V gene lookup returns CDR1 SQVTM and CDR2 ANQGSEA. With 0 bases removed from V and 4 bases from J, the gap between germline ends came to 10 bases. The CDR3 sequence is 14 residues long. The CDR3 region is CSVEERTQGNTIYF. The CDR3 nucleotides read TGCAGCGTTGAAGAGAGGACTCAGGGAAACACCATATATTTT.

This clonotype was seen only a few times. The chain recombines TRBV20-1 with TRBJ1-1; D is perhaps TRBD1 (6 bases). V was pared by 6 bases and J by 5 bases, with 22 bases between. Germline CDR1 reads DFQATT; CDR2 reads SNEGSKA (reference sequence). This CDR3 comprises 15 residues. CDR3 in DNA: TGCAGTGCCACCCCTGGGGACAAGGGGAAAACTGAAGCTTTCTTT. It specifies CSATPGDKGKTEAFF.

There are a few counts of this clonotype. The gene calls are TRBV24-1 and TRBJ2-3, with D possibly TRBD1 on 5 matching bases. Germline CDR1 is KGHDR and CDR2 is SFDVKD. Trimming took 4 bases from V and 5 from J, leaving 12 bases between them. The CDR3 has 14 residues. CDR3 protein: CATSEGRDGDTQYF. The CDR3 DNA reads TGTGCCACCAGTGAGGGCAGGGATGGAGATACGCAGTATTTT.

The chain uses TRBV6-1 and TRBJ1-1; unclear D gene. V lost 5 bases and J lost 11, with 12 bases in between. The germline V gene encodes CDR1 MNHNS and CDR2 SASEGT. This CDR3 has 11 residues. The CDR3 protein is CASSLLPGAFF. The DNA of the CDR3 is TGTGCCAGCAGTCTCCTCCCTGGGGCTTTCTTT.

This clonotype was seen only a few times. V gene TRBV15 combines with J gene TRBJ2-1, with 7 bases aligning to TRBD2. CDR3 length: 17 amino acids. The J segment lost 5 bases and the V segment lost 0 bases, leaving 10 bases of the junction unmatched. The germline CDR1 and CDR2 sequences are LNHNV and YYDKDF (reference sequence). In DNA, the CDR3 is TGTGCCACCAGCAGAGAGGGGGGACTAAGTTTAGACAATGAGCAGTTCTTC. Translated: CATSREGGLSLDNEQFF.

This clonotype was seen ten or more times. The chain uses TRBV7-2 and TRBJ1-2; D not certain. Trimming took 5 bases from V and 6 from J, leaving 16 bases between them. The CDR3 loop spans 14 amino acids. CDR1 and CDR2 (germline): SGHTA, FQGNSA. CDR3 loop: CASSARFKLDGYTF. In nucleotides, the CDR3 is TGTGCCAGCAGCGCCAGGTTTAAGCTCGATGGCTACACCTTC.

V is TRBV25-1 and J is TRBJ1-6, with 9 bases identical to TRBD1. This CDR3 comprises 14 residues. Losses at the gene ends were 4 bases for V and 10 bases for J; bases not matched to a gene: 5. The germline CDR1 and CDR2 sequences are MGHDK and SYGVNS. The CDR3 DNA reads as TGTGCCAGCAGTGCGGGACAGGGATGGTCACCCCTCCACTTT. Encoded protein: CASSAGQGWSPLHF. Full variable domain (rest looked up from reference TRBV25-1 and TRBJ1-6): EADIYQTPRYLVIGTGKKITLECSQTMGHDKMYWYQQDPGMELHLIHYSYGVNSTEKGDLSSESTVSRIRTEHFPLTLESARPSHTSQYLCASSAGQGWSPLHFGNGTRLTVT.

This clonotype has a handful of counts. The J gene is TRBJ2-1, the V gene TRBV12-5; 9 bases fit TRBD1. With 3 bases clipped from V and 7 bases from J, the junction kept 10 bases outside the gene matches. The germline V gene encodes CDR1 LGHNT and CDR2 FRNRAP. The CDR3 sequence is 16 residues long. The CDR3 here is CASGFGEDRGKNEQFF. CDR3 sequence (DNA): TGTGCTAGTGGTTTTGGGGAGGACAGGGGAAAAAATGAGCAGTTCTTC.

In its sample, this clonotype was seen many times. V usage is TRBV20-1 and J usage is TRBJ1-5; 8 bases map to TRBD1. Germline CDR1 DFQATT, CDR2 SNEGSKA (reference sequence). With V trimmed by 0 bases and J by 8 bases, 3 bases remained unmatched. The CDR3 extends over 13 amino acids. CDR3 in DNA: TGCAGTGCTAGAGAGGACAGGGTGGAGCCCCAGCATTTT. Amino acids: CSAREDRVEPQHF.

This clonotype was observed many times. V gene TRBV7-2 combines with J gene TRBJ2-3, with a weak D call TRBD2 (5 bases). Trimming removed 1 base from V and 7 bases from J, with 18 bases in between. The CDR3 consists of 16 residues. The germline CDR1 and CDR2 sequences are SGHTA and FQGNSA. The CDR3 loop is CASSLGETLLGYTQYF. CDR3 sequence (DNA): TGTGCCAGCAGCTTAGGCGAGACCCTACTAGGGTATACGCAGTATTTT. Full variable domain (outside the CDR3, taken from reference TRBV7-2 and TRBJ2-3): GAGVSQSPSNKVTEKGKDVELRCDPISGHTALYWYRQSLGQGLEFLIYFQGNSAPDKSGLPSDRFSAERTGGSVSTLTIQRTQQEDSAVYLCASSLGETLLGYTQYFGPGTRLTVL.

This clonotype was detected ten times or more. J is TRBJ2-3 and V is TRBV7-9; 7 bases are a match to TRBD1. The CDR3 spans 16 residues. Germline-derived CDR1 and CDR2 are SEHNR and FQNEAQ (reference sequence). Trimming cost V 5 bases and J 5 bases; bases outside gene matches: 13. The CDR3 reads CASSISARGQGDTQYF. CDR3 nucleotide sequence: TGTGCCAGCAGCATCTCGGCAAGGGGGCAGGGAGATACGCAGTATTTT.

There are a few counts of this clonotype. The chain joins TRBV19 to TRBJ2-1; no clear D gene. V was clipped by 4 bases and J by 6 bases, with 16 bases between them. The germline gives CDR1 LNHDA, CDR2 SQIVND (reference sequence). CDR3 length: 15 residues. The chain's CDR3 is CASSTRWSLGNEQFF. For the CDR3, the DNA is TGTGCCAGTAGTACCCGATGGTCCCTTGGCAATGAGCAGTTCTTC. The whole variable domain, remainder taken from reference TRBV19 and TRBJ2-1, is DGGITQSPKYLFRKEGQNVTLSCEQNLNHDAMYWYRQDPGQGLRLIYYSQIVNDFQKGDIAEGYSVSREKKESFPLTVTSAQKNPTAFYLCASSTRWSLGNEQFFGPGTRLTVL.